The clone carrying this TCR beta chain occurred many times. Its antigen is not known. Other nucleotide sequences in the sample specify the same CDR3. Sequenced by immunoSEQ multiplex PCR; TCRdb stores in-frame clones only, minus some. The sample includes over 850,000 clones, 70% to 80% seen only once; the top ten take approximately 0.5%. The sample is drawn from a study of shared clonotypes between healthy human individuals. Study results and caveats: Naive subsets generally exceeded memory subsets in estimated richness.

V shed 2 bases and J 1 base; nucleotides not matched to a gene: 1. CDR1 and CDR2 from the germline V gene are KGHSH and LQKENI. This CDR3 is built from 14 residues. The source material was memory CD4+ T cells from PBMCs. The subset: CD45RA-negative fraction. This clonotype was obtained from a man between 18 and 29 years old in good health. Some clones in this sample may be carry-over from other donors' samples. This sequence joins TRBV18 and TRBJ1-1; TRBD1 aligns across 7 bases. CDR3 sequence: CASSPGQANTEAFF. The CDR3 coding sequence is TGTGCCAGCTCACCAGGACAGGCGAACACTGAAGCTTTCTTT.